Sequencing of this TCR beta chain was carried out in a study of blood T cell repertoires in COVID-19. At the level of the study: Sites in the United States, Italy and Spain provided acute and convalescent COVID-19 samples. Sources were T cells, B-cell-depleted T cells, or PBMCs; the material itself was cDNA or gDNA.

Repertoires were generated with immunoSEQ multiplex PCR, while TCRdb's copy carries only in-frame clones and drops some. The sample shows about 240,000 clones, around 86% of them seen only once. Unmatched junction bases numbered 11, after V lost 4 bases and J lost 8 bases. The germline gives CDR1 MNHEY, CDR2 SVGAGI. CDR3 length: 15 amino acids. The sample comprised peripheral blood. This clonotype was obtained from a woman between 70 and 85 years old with active or convalescent COVID-19. This sequence joins TRBV6-5 and TRBJ1-1, with 9 bases identical to TRBD1. CDR3 bases: TGTGCCAGCAGTTCTAGGACAGGGGCTGGGTCGGAAGCTTTCTTT. This encodes CASSSRTGAGSEAFF.